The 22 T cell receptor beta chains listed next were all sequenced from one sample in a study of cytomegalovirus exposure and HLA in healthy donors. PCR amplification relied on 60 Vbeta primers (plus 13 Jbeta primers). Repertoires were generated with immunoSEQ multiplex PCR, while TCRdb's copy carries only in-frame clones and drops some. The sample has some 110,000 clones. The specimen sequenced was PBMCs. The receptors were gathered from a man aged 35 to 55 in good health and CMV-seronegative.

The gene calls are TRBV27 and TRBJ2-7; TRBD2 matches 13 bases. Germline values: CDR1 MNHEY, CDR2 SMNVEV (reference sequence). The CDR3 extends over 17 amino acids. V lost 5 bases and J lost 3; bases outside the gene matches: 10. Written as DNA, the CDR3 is TGTGCCAGCAGTCTGACTAGCGGGAGGCCGGCTCACTACGAGCAGTACTTC. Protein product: CASSLTSGRPAHYEQYF.

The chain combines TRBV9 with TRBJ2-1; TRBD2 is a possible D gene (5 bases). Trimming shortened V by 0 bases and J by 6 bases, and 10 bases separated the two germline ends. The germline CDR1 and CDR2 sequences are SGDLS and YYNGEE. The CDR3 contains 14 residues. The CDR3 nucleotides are TGTGCCAGCAGCGTAGTAACGACTACCAATGAGCAGTTCTTC. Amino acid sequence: CASSVVTTTNEQFF.

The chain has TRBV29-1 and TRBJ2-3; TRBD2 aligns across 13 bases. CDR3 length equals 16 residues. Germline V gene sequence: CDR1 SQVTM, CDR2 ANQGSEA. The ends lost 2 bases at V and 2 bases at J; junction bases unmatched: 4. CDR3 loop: CSVEQGLAGHTDTQYF. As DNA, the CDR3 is TGCAGCGTTGAACAGGGACTAGCGGGGCACACAGATACGCAGTATTTT.

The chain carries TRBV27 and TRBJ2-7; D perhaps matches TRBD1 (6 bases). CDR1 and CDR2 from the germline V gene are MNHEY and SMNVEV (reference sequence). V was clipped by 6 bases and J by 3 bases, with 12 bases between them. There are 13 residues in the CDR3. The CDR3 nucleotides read TGTGCCAGCAGAAAGACAGGAGGCTACGAGCAGTACTTC. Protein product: CASRKTGGYEQYF.

The CDR3 sequence is CASSDSAGPGDTQYF. CDR3 bases: TGTGCCAGCAGTGACTCCGCGGGACCGGGAGATACGCAGTATTTT. The gene calls are TRBV25-1 and TRBJ2-3; possible D gene TRBD2, 6 bases. Trimming pared 3 bases from V and 5 bases from J, leaving 15 bases between. The CDR3 loop spans 15 amino acids. In germline, CDR1 is MGHDK, CDR2 SYGVNS.

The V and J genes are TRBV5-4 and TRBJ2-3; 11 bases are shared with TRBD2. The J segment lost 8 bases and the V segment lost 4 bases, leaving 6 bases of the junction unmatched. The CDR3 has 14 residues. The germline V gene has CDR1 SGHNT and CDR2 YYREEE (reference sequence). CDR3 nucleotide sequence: TGTGCCAGCAGCCCCGGGCTAGCGGGAGGTACGCAGTATTTT. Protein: CASSPGLAGGTQYF.

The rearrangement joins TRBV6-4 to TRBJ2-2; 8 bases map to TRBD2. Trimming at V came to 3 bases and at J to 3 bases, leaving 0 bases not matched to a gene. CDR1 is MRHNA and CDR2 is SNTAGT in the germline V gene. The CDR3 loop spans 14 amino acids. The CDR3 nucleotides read TGTGCCAGCAGTGAAGCGGGAGACACCGGGGAGCTGTTTTTT. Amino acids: CASSEAGDTGELFF.

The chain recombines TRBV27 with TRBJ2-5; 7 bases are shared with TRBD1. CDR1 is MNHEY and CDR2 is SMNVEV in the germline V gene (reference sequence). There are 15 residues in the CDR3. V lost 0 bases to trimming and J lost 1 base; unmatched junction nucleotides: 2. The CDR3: CASSLSSGGQETQYF. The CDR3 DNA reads TGTGCCAGCAGTTTATCGTCAGGGGGCCAAGAGACCCAGTACTTC.

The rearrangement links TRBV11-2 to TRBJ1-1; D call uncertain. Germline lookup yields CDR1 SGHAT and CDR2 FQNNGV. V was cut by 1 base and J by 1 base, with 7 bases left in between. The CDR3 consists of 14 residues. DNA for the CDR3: TGTGCCAGCAGCTTAGGGGCACCGAACACTGAAGCTTTCTTT. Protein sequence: CASSLGAPNTEAFF.

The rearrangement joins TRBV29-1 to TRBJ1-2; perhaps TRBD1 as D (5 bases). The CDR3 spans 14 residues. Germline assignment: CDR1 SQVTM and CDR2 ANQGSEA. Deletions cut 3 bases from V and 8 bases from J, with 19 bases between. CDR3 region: CSVEGGSPFAGYTF. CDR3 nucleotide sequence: TGCAGCGTTGAGGGGGGATCGCCTTTCGCGGGCTACACCTTC.

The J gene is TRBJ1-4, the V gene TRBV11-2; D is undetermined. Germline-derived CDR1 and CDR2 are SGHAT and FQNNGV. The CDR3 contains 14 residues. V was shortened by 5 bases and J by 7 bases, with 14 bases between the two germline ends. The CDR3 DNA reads TGTGCCAGCAGCCAAACGAGGGCGAGTGAAAAACTGTTTTTT. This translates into CASSQTRASEKLFF.

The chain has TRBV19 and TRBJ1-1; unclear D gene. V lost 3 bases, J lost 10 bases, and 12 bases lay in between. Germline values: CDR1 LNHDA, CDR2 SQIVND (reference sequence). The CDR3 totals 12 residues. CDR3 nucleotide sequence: TGTGCCAGTAGTATCGGTAAACTTGGAGCTTTCTTT. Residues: CASSIGKLGAFF.

The CDR3 DNA sequence: TGTGCCTCCAAGGAGAACTCTGGGGCCAACGTCCTGACTTTC. Amino acid sequence: CASKENSGANVLTF. This chain joins TRBV11-2 and TRBJ2-6; D unresolved. Germline V CDR1 and CDR2: SGHAT, FQNNGV. Trimming took off 11 bases at V and 0 bases at J, with 11 bases between the two ends. The CDR3 totals 14 residues.

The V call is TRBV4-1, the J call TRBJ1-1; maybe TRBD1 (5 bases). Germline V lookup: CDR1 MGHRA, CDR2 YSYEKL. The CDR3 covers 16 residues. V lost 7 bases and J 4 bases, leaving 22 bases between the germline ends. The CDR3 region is CASTLLIGAGGTEAFF. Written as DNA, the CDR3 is TGCGCCAGCACCCTCCTTATCGGGGCCGGGGGCACTGAAGCTTTCTTT.

This chain's CDR3 is CASSYQGATEQYF. As DNA, the CDR3 is TGTGCCAGCAGTTACCAGGGGGCGACCGAGCAGTACTTC. V and J are TRBV13 and TRBJ2-7; 8 nucleotides line up with TRBD1. Germline assignment: CDR1 PRHDT and CDR2 FYEKMQ (reference sequence). The ends lost 6 bases at V and 6 bases at J; junction bases unmatched: 7. CDR3 length: 13 residues.

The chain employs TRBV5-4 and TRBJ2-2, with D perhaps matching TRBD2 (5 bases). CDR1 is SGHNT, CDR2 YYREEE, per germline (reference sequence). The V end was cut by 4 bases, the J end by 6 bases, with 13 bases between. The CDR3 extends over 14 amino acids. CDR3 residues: CASSGGLSPGELFF. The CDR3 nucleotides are TGTGCCAGCAGCGGAGGTCTGAGCCCCGGGGAGCTGTTTTTT.

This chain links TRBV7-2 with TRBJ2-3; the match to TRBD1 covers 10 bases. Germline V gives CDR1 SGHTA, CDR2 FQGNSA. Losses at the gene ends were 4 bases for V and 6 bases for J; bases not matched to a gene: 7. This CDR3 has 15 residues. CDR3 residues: CASSSDRGRGDTQYF. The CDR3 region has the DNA TGTGCCAGCAGCTCCGACAGGGGGCGCGGGGATACGCAGTATTTT.

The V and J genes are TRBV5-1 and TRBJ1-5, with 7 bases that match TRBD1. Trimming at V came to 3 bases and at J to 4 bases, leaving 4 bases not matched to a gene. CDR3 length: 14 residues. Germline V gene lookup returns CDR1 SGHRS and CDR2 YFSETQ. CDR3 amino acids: CASSSGTDNQPQHF. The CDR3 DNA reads TGCGCCAGCAGCTCCGGGACAGATAATCAGCCCCAGCATTTT.

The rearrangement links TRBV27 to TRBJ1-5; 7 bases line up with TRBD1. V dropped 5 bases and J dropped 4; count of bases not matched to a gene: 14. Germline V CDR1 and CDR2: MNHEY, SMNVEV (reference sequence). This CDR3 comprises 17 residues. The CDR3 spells CASSPRQGFIGNQPQHF. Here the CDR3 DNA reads TGTGCCAGCAGTCCTAGACAGGGTTTCATTGGGAATCAGCCCCAGCATTTT.

The CDR3 nucleotides are TGTGCCAGCAGTGGCCGGGGATACTATGGCTACACCTTC. Translating gives CASSGRGYYGYTF. This chain joins TRBV2 and TRBJ1-2; no firm D call. The CDR3 consists of 13 residues. The V gene lost 4 bases and the J gene lost 3 bases, with 9 bases spanning the gap. Germline V gives CDR1 SNHLY, CDR2 FYNNEI.

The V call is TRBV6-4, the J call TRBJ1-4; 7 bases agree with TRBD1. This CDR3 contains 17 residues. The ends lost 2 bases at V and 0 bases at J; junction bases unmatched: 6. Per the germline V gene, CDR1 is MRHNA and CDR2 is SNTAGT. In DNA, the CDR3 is TGTGCCAGCAGTGACCCGGACAGGCCTGCAACTAATGAAAAACTGTTTTTT. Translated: CASSDPDRPATNEKLFF.

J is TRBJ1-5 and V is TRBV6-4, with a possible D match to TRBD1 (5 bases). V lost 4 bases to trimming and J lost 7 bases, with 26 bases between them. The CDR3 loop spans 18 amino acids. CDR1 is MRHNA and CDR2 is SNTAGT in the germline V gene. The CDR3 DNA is TGTGCCAGCAGTGTCTTTGGGGGGGGTAAAATTGTGGGGCAGCCCCAGCATTTT. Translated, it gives CASSVFGGGKIVGQPQHF.